Reported below is one T cell receptor (beta chain). There is no known antigen for this receptor. No qualities accompany the bases; no much larger clone lies one base away. Libraries came from the immunoSEQ multiplex PCR assay. T cell repertoires were profiled with deep sequencing of rearranged TCR beta loci together with multiparametric flow cytometry. TCRdb limited this immuneACCESS table to in-frame rearrangements with V and J called. A share of clones is missing; checked studies link under half to unresolved V genes, and the rest is unexplained. This sample has tens of thousands of clones in its table, and roughly 87% of those were observed once. The ten largest account for 3% to 4.5% of the sample. These data belong to a study of lymphopenia after photon versus proton radiotherapy (dated by TCRdb to about 2019). Turning to the overall study: The immunological effects of photon versus proton radiation therapy were compared in patients with gastrointestinal tumors who developed high-grade lymphopenia. The study aimed to characterize how the two radiation modalities differ in their impact on the immune system. The cohort included more than 15 patients with gastrointestinal tumors who developed lymphopenia after receiving either photon or proton therapy.

Reading the germline V gene gives CDR1 KGHSH and CDR2 LQKENI. Trimming takes 1 base off V and 1 base off J; junction bases not matched to a gene: 3. The CDR3, cysteine through phenylalanine, is 16 amino acids long. Solely the CDR3 DNA is kept, with 48 bases framed from the first base. The paper's findings and limits, for the study overall: Across the cohort, among patients who died, a greater drop in TCR diversity after the nadir was inversely correlated with overall survival time. The survival association was assessed only in patients who died, and the authors presented better survival with proton therapy as a possibility rather than a demonstrated result. During treatment, patients who received photon therapy lost naive T cells and TCR diversity and gained effector/memory populations, whereas patients who received proton therapy remained relatively stable. After the lymphocyte count nadir, oligoclonal expansion, especially of CD8+ Temra cells, was observed in photon-treated repertoires, and the drop in diversity was driven by this expansion.

The chain was built from TRBV18 and TRBJ2-3; 9 bases in the middle match TRBD2. Sequences were derived from peripheral blood, sampled from a patient treated with photon-based radiotherapy. The source of this sequence is a woman aged 45-65 years with pancreatic cancer. The nucleotide sequence reads TGTGCCAGCTCACCACAAGCGGGAGGACGCACAGATACGCAGTATTTT. Translated, it reads CASSPQAGGRTDTQYF.